These 27 T cell receptor beta chains originate from one sample sequenced in a study of graft-versus-host responses after intestinal transplantation (dated by TCRdb to about 2021). Library preparation used the immunoSEQ multiplex PCR assay. TCRdb's version of the immuneACCESS table is confined to in-frame rearrangements and falls short of the full clone set. An unresolved V gene accounts for under half of the shortfall where checked; the remainder is of unknown origin. This sample comprises 90,000 to 120,000 clones, 80% to 90% of them detected only once. Less than 0.85% of the sample is taken by the ten largest. Sample time point, as interpreted from the label and publication: cells obtained before transplantation from donor or recipient. These receptors' antigens are unknown. This specimen was unstimulated CD4+ T cells sorted from spleen or lymph node cells, taken before transplant. The receptors stem from a human donor who was the organ donor for an intestinal transplant.

The chain couples TRBV5-1 to TRBJ2-5, with 13 nucleotides matching TRBD2. CDR3 size: 16 residues. Germline values: CDR1 SGHRS, CDR2 YFSETQ. V was clipped by 4 bases and J by 5 bases; unmatched bases: 8. This CDR3 reads CASSKGLAGDGETQYF. The CDR3 DNA reads TGCGCCAGCAGCAAAGGACTAGCGGGGGATGGGGAGACCCAGTACTTC.

V is TRBV7-3 and J is TRBJ2-1; no reliable D call. The CDR3 has 17 amino acids. The V end was cut by 0 bases, the J end by 5 bases, with 17 bases between. Germline assignment: CDR1 SGHTA and CDR2 FQGTGA. CDR3 loop: CASSLTGGSPWDNEQFF. CDR3 DNA: TGTGCCAGCAGCTTAACGGGTGGTAGCCCCTGGGACAATGAGCAGTTCTTC. The variable domain in full, completed from reference TRBV7-3 and TRBJ2-1, reads GAGVSQTPSNKVTEKGKYVELRCDPISGHTALYWYRQSLGQGPEFLIYFQGTGAADDSGLPNDRFFAVRPEGSVSTLKIQRTERGDSAVYLCASSLTGGSPWDNEQFFGPGTRLTVL.

V and J are TRBV10-2 and TRBJ1-4, with TRBD1 matching over 8 bases. The V segment lost 1 base and the J segment 7 bases; nucleotides outside the gene matches: 11. The CDR3 has 17 amino acids. CDR1 WSHSY and CDR2 SAAADI come from the germline V gene. CDR3: CASSELRGQGGAEKLFF. The CDR3, as DNA: TGCGCCAGCAGTGAGTTACGCGGACAGGGCGGGGCTGAAAAACTGTTTTTT.

V usage is TRBV4-1 and J usage is TRBJ1-5, with D tentatively TRBD1 (5 bases). In germline, CDR1 is MGHRA, CDR2 YSYEKL. The germline V and J ends were trimmed by 2 bases and 4 bases, with 18 bases remaining between them. The CDR3 runs to 17 residues. The CDR3 loop reads CASSQRGRETPNQPQHF. CDR3 nucleotides: TGCGCCAGCAGCCAACGGGGGAGGGAGACCCCAAATCAGCCCCAGCATTTT.

The chain employs TRBV7-3 and TRBJ2-1; 10 nucleotides match TRBD2. CDR3 length: 17 residues. Germline lookup yields CDR1 SGHTA and CDR2 FQGTGA. Germline trimming cut 5 bases from V and 7 bases from J; bases unmatched to any gene: 14. The CDR3 sequence: CASSPETLAGAVNEQFF. The CDR3 region has the DNA TGTGCCAGCAGCCCCGAAACGCTAGCGGGAGCAGTTAATGAGCAGTTCTTC.

J is TRBJ2-3 and V is TRBV9; D gene ambiguous. Germline V CDR1 and CDR2: SGDLS, YYNGEE. This CDR3 contains 11 residues. V shed 0 bases and J shed 13 bases, with 9 bases lying between them. Here the CDR3 reads CASSVGAVKYF. As DNA, the CDR3 is TGTGCCAGCAGCGTAGGGGCAGTGAAGTATTTT.

The chain couples TRBV5-5 to TRBJ2-3, with TRBD1 identical over 7 bases. CDR1 SGHKS and CDR2 YYEKEE come from the germline V gene (reference sequence). The CDR3 is made up of 14 amino acids. The junction had 9 bases not matched to a gene; V was cut back by 4 bases and J by 7 bases. CDR3: CASSNIGTVYTQYF. CDR3 nucleotide sequence: TGTGCCAGCAGCAACATCGGGACAGTCTATACGCAGTATTTT. The full variable domain, in which reference TRBV5-5 and TRBJ2-3 provide the parts outside the CDR3, is DAGVTQSPTHLIKTRGQQVTLRCSPISGHKSVSWYQQVLGQGPQFIFQYYEKEERGRGNFPDRFSARQFPNYSSELNVNALLLGDSALYLCASSNIGTVYTQYFGPGTRLTVL.

This rearrangement joins TRBV7-6 to TRBJ1-6; D remains unclear. This CDR3 contains 15 residues. Trimming took off 0 bases at V and 10 bases at J, with 13 bases between the two ends. Germline V CDR1 and CDR2: SGHVS, FNYEAQ. The CDR3, as DNA: TGTGCCAGCAGCTTAGCCATGGGCCTCGGGTCACCCCTCCACTTT. This codes for CASSLAMGLGSPLHF.

The chain joins TRBV6-5 to TRBJ2-3; D is perhaps TRBD2 (5 bases). The germline V and J ends were trimmed by 0 bases and 6 bases, with 16 bases remaining between them. The CDR3 is 16 residues long. Germline CDR1 is MNHEY and CDR2 is SVGAGI. The CDR3 nucleotides are TGTGCCAGCAGTTACTCGCGGGTTAACCTGGGGGATACGCAGTATTTT. Translating gives CASSYSRVNLGDTQYF.

V is TRBV21-1 and J is TRBJ2-7; the table names TRBD2, a call not compared with the DNA. TRBV21-1 is listed as a pseudogene. The CDR3 covers 17 residues. This CDR3 is CASSKGRAGASPYEQYF. CDR3 bases: TGTGCCAGCAGCAAAGGCAGAGCGGGAGCGAGCCCCTACGAGCAGTACTTC.

The chain combines TRBV5-1 with TRBJ2-3; 9 bases are shared with TRBD1. The CDR3 contains 15 residues. Germline CDR1 and CDR2: SGHRS and YFSETQ. Unmatched junction bases numbered 5, after V lost 0 bases and J lost 6 bases. Here the CDR3 reads CASSLAGTGTDTQYF. In nucleotides, the CDR3 is TGCGCCAGCAGCTTGGCCGGGACAGGGACGGATACGCAGTATTTT.

V and J are TRBV10-2 and TRBJ2-7, with a possible D match to TRBD2 (6 bases). Trimming stripped 2 bases from V and 7 bases from J, with 9 bases between. The CDR3 length is 12 residues. Looked up from germline, CDR1 is WSHSY and CDR2 is SAAADI. The CDR3: CASSEREREQYF. The CDR3 coding sequence is TGCGCCAGCAGTGAGCGGGAGCGAGAGCAGTACTTC.

The J gene is TRBJ2-1, the V gene TRBV7-6; either TRBD1 or TRBD2 may fit D (6 bases each). This CDR3 spans 16 amino acids. Trimming took 4 bases from V and 10 from J, leaving 23 bases between them. Germline V gene data show CDR1 as SGHVS and CDR2 as FNYEAQ. This CDR3 reads CASSSPGAPPDVEQFF. For the CDR3, the DNA is TGTGCCAGCAGCTCCCCGGGGGCACCTCCTGACGTGGAGCAGTTCTTC.

The V call is TRBV19, the J call TRBJ2-2, with TRBD1 as a possible D gene (5 bases). Germline CDR1 and CDR2: LNHDA and SQIVND (reference sequence). The V and J ends lost 2 bases and 6 bases respectively, with 16 bases between them. This CDR3 has 16 residues. The CDR3, as DNA: TGTGCCAGTAGTATATCCAGGGTCAGGAAGGCCGGGGAGCTGTTTTTT. It is translated as CASSISRVRKAGELFF.

The rearrangement uses TRBV2 and TRBJ2-6; D not resolved. Trimming shortened V by 0 bases and J by 3 bases, and 6 bases separated the two germline ends. The CDR3 is 15 amino acids. Germline V gene data show CDR1 as SNHLY and CDR2 as FYNNEI. CDR3 amino acids: CASSEAGFGANVLTF. CDR3 coding DNA: TGTGCCAGCAGTGAAGCAGGTTTTGGGGCCAACGTCCTGACTTTC.

The chain links TRBV5-1 to TRBJ2-1; D gene uncertain. This CDR3 has 14 amino acids. In germline, CDR1 is SGHRS, CDR2 YFSETQ. V was pared by 0 bases and J by 0 bases, with 4 bases between. This chain's CDR3 is CASSLDHSYNEQFF. The CDR3 nucleotides are TGCGCCAGCAGCTTGGATCACTCCTACAATGAGCAGTTCTTC.

The rearrangement joins TRBV6-6 to TRBJ2-1; 9 bases match TRBD2. The CDR3 covers 16 residues. Germline V gene sequence: CDR1 MNHNY, CDR2 SVGAGI (reference sequence). With V trimmed by 6 bases and J by 5 bases, 11 bases remained unmatched. This CDR3 is CASSSGLAGTDNEQFF. The CDR3 DNA sequence: TGTGCCAGCAGCTCGGGGCTAGCGGGGACAGACAATGAGCAGTTCTTC.

The chain couples TRBV11-3 to TRBJ2-7, with 8 bases matching TRBD2. The CDR3 runs 18 residues. Trimming took 5 bases from V and 0 from J; bases not matched to a gene: 15. Germline-derived CDR1 and CDR2 are SGHNT and YENEEA. The CDR3 spells CASSLSWGTSGTSYEQYF. CDR3 nucleotides: TGTGCCAGCAGCCTCAGCTGGGGTACTAGCGGTACCTCCTACGAGCAGTACTTC.

The genes are TRBV20-1 and TRBJ2-7; possible D gene TRBD2, 6 bases. Germline loops: CDR1 DFQATT, CDR2 SNEGSKA (reference sequence). Trimming cost V 6 bases and J 6 bases, with 12 bases left between them. This CDR3 is built from 11 residues. The CDR3 spells CSAPKTSEQYF. The DNA for the CDR3 is TGCAGTGCCCCAAAGACTAGCGAGCAGTACTTC.

V and J are TRBV29-1 and TRBJ1-1; no definite D call. Germline V CDR1 and CDR2: SQVTM, ANQGSEA. Trimming took off 5 bases at V and 3 bases at J, with 7 bases between the two ends. The CDR3 contains 11 residues. DNA for the CDR3: TGCAGCGTTCAGGTATACACTGAAGCTTTCTTT. Its translation is CSVQVYTEAFF.

V gene TRBV4-1 combines with J gene TRBJ2-3; a weak D match, TRBD2 (6 bases). Germline CDR1 is MGHRA and CDR2 is YSYEKL. V shed 3 bases and J shed 2 bases, with 12 bases lying between them. The length of the CDR3 is 15 residues. CDR3 bases: TGCGCCAGCAGCCAGTTAACGGGAGCCACAGATACGCAGTATTTT. Encoded protein: CASSQLTGATDTQYF.

V and J are TRBV21-1 and TRBJ1-2; TRBD1 reflects the table's D call only, with no check against the DNA. TRBV21-1 is reported as a pseudogene. The CDR3 has 14 amino acids. This CDR3 reads CASSVGQGHYGYTF. CDR3 bases: TGTGCCAGCAGCGTTGGACAGGGACACTATGGCTACACCTTC.

The chain couples TRBV7-2 to TRBJ2-5; D is possibly TRBD1 (5 bases). Trimming removed 5 bases at V and 5 bases at J, with 21 bases between. Germline values: CDR1 SGHTA, CDR2 FQGNSA. The CDR3 is 16 residues long. CDR3 amino acids: CASSLWTPEVRETQYF. CDR3 bases: TGTGCCAGCAGCCTCTGGACACCTGAAGTTAGGGAGACCCAGTACTTC.

The chain employs TRBV11-2 and TRBJ2-2; D call uncertain. The ends were cut back, 5 bases at V and 4 bases at J, with 8 bases in the middle. The germline gives CDR1 SGHAT, CDR2 FQNNGV. The CDR3 runs to 13 residues. CDR3 DNA sequence: TGTGCCAGCAGCCCCTTGCCCACCGGGGAGCTGTTTTTT. It encodes CASSPLPTGELFF.

The chain is built from TRBV10-3 and TRBJ2-7, with unresolved D. Germline V lookup: CDR1 ENHRY, CDR2 SYGVKD. V lost 3 bases, J lost 0 bases, and 3 bases lay in between. The CDR3 runs to 12 residues. The chain's CDR3 is CAISDSSYEQYF. The CDR3 nucleotides are TGTGCCATCAGTGACAGCTCCTACGAGCAGTACTTC.

This clone has more than one count but fewer than ten. The chain recombines TRBV10-3 with TRBJ1-3; D is uncertain. This CDR3 has 14 amino acids. Germline CDR1 is ENHRY and CDR2 is SYGVKD. Between the trimmed V and J ends, which lost 6 bases and 3 bases, there was a span of 12 bases. This CDR3 is CAIREDLGGNTIYF. The CDR3 DNA reads as TGTGCCATCAGAGAAGACTTGGGTGGAAACACCATATATTTT.

V gene TRBV10-3 combines with J gene TRBJ2-1; 7 bases match TRBD1. Germline lookup yields CDR1 ENHRY and CDR2 SYGVKD. The ends lost 6 bases at V and 0 bases at J; junction bases unmatched: 2. The CDR3 covers 14 residues. For the CDR3, the DNA is TGTGCCATCAGAGGACAGGCCTCCTACAATGAGCAGTTCTTC. Its translation: CAIRGQASYNEQFF.